The rows below give T cell receptor beta chains drawn from one sample of a study of cytomegalovirus exposure and HLA in healthy donors. Produced via immunoSEQ multiplex PCR; TCRdb's table is partial and in-frame only. The sample lists 150,000 to 200,000 clones, 81% seen once, with 1% to 1.5% in the top ten. Sequenced material: PBMCs. The receptors stem from a man aged 50-60 years in good health and CMV-seropositive. The CDR3 runs from the conserved cysteine through the conserved F or W. D genes are given only for firm matches. Size tells how often a clone was seen (once, few, many) or the class of an expanded clone, and some rows leave it out.

abundance	d_gene	v_gene	j_gene	CDR3aa	CDR3nt
NA	NA	TRBV9	TRBJ1-6	CASSVDRSNSPLHF	TGTGCCAGCAGCGTTGACAGGTCGAATTCACCCCTCCACTTT
once	TRBD2	TRBV7-9	TRBJ2-1	CASSLSGVDYNEQFF	TGTGCCAGCAGCTTAAGCGGGGTGGATTACAATGAGCAGTTCTTC
NA	NA	TRBV6-5	TRBJ2-1	CASSYFRRSYNEQFF	TGTGCCAGCAGTTACTTCAGGCGCTCCTACAATGAGCAGTTCTTC
NA	TRBD1	TRBV27	TRBJ1-2	CASSLSGQGAWGGYTF	TGTGCCAGCAGTTTATCCGGACAGGGGGCGTGGGGTGGCTACACCTTC
NA	TRBD1	TRBV5-1	TRBJ2-1	CASSLNPGQGLGEQFF	TGCGCCAGCAGCTTGAATCCGGGACAGGGTTTAGGTGAGCAGTTCTTC
NA	TRBD2	TRBV2	TRBJ2-3	CAGKLAGSTDTQYF	TGTGCCGGGAAACTAGCGGGGAGCACAGATACGCAGTATTTT
NA	NA	TRBV10-1	TRBJ1-1	CASTIVRYQTACMNTEAFF	TGCGCCAGCACCATAGTGCGGTACCAGACTGCCTGTATGAACACTGAAGCTTTCTTT
NA	NA	TRBV30	TRBJ1-6	CAWSVLGQGNSPLHF	TGTGCCTGGAGTGTGCTCGGGCAGGGGAATTCACCCCTCCACTTT
NA	TRBD1	TRBV28	TRBJ1-1	CASTLVGGLGTEAFF	TGTGCCAGCACTCTAGTAGGGGGCTTGGGCACTGAAGCTTTCTTT
NA	NA	TRBV19	TRBJ1-1	CASSIGGAEAFF	TGTGCCAGTAGTATTGGGGGCGCTGAAGCTTTCTTT
NA	TRBD2	TRBV27	TRBJ2-7	CASSPHRLAGVFAEQYF	TGTGCCAGCAGTCCACACCGACTAGCGGGAGTTTTTGCGGAGCAGTACTTC
NA	TRBD2	TRBV7-3	TRBJ2-2	CASSLRTSGNLNTGELFF	TGTGCCAGCAGTCTGAGGACTAGCGGGAACCTGAACACCGGGGAGCTGTTTTTT
once	NA	TRBV7-2	TRBJ2-5	CASSLRRAWQETQYF	TGTGCCAGCAGTCTTAGGCGGGCTTGGCAAGAGACCCAGTACTTC
NA	NA	TRBV19	TRBJ2-2	CASSTTGSRAGELFF	TGTGCCAGTAGTACCACAGGGTCCCGGGCCGGGGAGCTGTTTTTT
NA	TRBD1	TRBV5-5	TRBJ2-7	CASSLGQGAYEQYF	TGTGCCAGCAGCTTGGGGCAGGGGGCTTACGAGCAGTACTTC
NA	TRBD1	TRBV19	TRBJ2-7	CASSITGQGPYEQYF	TGTGCCAGTAGTATAACAGGACAGGGGCCATACGAGCAGTACTTC
NA	NA	TRBV25-1	TRBJ2-3	CASSEGQGSTDTQYF	TGTGCCAGCAGTGAAGGGCAGGGGAGCACAGATACGCAGTATTTT
few	NA	TRBV28	TRBJ1-2	CASSSLLTVYGYTF	TGTGCCAGCAGTTCCCTCTTGACAGTCTATGGCTACACCTTC
NA	NA	TRBV28	TRBJ2-1	CASTSGLGYNEQFF	TGTGCCAGCACCTCTGGGCTTGGATACAATGAGCAGTTCTTC
once	NA	TRBV5-4	TRBJ1-6	CASSLSGRYSPLHF	TGTGCCAGCAGCCTCTCAGGGCGGTATTCACCCCTCCACTTT
NA	TRBD1	TRBV7-9	TRBJ2-1	CASSLDGDREQFF	TGTGCCAGCAGCTTAGATGGGGACAGGGAGCAGTTCTTC
NA	NA	TRBV28	TRBJ1-5	CASSFLSRGSNQPQHF	TGTGCCAGCAGTTTTCTGTCCAGGGGCAGCAATCAGCCCCAGCATTTT
NA	NA	TRBV4-1	TRBJ2-3	CASSQETRKYF	TGCGCCAGCAGCCAAGAAACTAGGAAGTATTTT
NA	TRBD1	TRBV6-5	TRBJ2-5	CASSYTSGGAQTQYF	TGTGCCAGCAGTTACACGTCAGGGGGCGCCCAGACCCAGTACTTC
NA	NA	TRBV14	TRBJ2-4	CASSQEHRNIQYF	TGTGCCAGCAGCCAAGAACACAGGAACATTCAGTACTTC
NA	NA	TRBV27	TRBJ2-2	CASSRLNTGELFF	TGTGCCAGCAGTCGACTGAACACCGGGGAGCTGTTTTTT
NA	NA	TRBV18	TRBJ1-3	CASSPMESGNTIYF	TGTGCCAGCTCACCGATGGAGTCTGGAAACACCATATATTTT
few	NA	TRBV28	TRBJ2-7	CASRGLENEYF	TGTGCCAGCAGGGGACTTGAGAACGAGTACTTC
NA	TRBD1	TRBV6-1	TRBJ2-7	CASRPGTGFDEQYF	TGTGCCAGCAGACCCGGGACAGGGTTTGACGAGCAGTACTTC
NA	NA	TRBV6-5	TRBJ1-3	CASSYSRSLRNTIYF	TGTGCCAGCAGTTACTCGCGAAGCTTAAGAAACACCATATATTTT
NA	NA	TRBV28	TRBJ2-1	CASSLRLDLLYNEQFF	TGTGCCAGCAGTTTGAGACTAGACCTCCTCTACAATGAGCAGTTCTTC
NA	TRBD1	TRBV5-1	TRBJ2-2	CASSSGTGTGELFF	TGCGCCAGCAGCTCCGGGACAGGGACTGGGGAGCTGTTTTTT
NA	NA	TRBV11-1	TRBJ2-3	CASSSSGDTQYF	TGTGCCAGCAGCTCCTCAGGGGATACGCAGTATTTT
few	NA	TRBV5-5	TRBJ1-1	CASSLVGREKNTEAFF	TGTGCCAGCAGCTTGGTAGGGAGGGAAAAAAACACTGAAGCTTTCTTT
NA	TRBD1	TRBV5-1	TRBJ2-5	CASSRDRGDLETQYF	TGCGCCAGCAGCCGGGACAGGGGGGATTTAGAGACCCAGTACTTC
few	TRBD2	TRBV5-4	TRBJ2-5	CASSRAPSGSLETQYF	TGTGCCAGCAGCCGCGCCCCTAGCGGGTCCCTGGAGACCCAGTACTTC